Presented here are 26 T cell receptor beta chains from one specimen sequenced in a study of cytomegalovirus exposure and HLA in healthy donors. The PCR ran on 60 Vbeta and 13 Jbeta primers. Here immunoSEQ multiplex PCR was the method, and the copy in TCRdb shows in-frame clones only, minus some. The sample yields some 160,000 clones, 82% seen once. The sample taken for sequencing was PBMCs. These receptor sequences come from a woman aged 45-65 years in good health and CMV-seronegative.

The chain links TRBV10-2 to TRBJ2-1; 9 bases align to TRBD2. CDR3 length: 16 residues. After removal of 6 bases from V and 7 bases from J, the junction contained 13 bases not matched to a gene. CDR1 and CDR2 from the germline V gene are WSHSY and SAAADI. CDR3 protein: CASSASRGGLGNEQFF. In DNA, the CDR3 is TGCGCCAGCAGCGCGTCGCGGGGGGGCCTTGGGAATGAGCAGTTCTTC.

The chain joins TRBV19 to TRBJ2-5, with 7 bases that match TRBD2. J was trimmed by 5 bases and V by 8 bases; bases with no gene match: 8. The germline V gene encodes CDR1 LNHDA and CDR2 SQIVND (reference sequence). CDR3 length: 13 amino acids. The DNA for the CDR3 is TGTGCCAGTTGGGGGGGGGATGAGGAGACCCAGTACTTC. It codes for CASWGGDEETQYF.

In DNA form, the CDR3 reads TGTGCCAGCTCACCTGGCCCCCCTGGACAGGCTGGCTACACCTTC. Translated: CASSPGPPGQAGYTF. The rearrangement uses TRBV18 and TRBJ1-2; the match to TRBD1 covers 7 bases. The CDR3 totals 15 residues. With V trimmed by 3 bases and J by 7 bases, 11 bases remained unmatched. CDR1 and CDR2 from the germline V gene are KGHSH and LQKENI.

V and J are TRBV5-6 and TRBJ2-5, with 8 bases lining up with TRBD1. Per germline, CDR1 SGHDT and CDR2 YYEEEE. V was clipped by 3 bases and J by 4 bases; unmatched bases: 8. The CDR3 loop spans 15 amino acids. CDR3 sequence: CASSWGQAFLETQYF. CDR3 bases: TGTGCCAGCAGCTGGGGACAGGCCTTTTTAGAGACCCAGTACTTC.

The CDR3 DNA sequence: TGCGCCAGCGGGGAATACAGGGACTCTGGAAACACCATATATTTT. It encodes CASGEYRDSGNTIYF. V gene TRBV4-3 combines with J gene TRBJ1-3, with TRBD1 as a possible D gene (6 bases). The germline V gene encodes CDR1 LGHNA and CDR2 YSLEER. CDR3 size: 15 residues. V lost 8 bases to trimming and J lost 0 bases, with 14 bases between them.

The gene calls are TRBV19 and TRBJ2-1; D is ambiguous. This CDR3 contains 12 residues. Germline CDR1 and CDR2: LNHDA and SQIVND (reference sequence). The V gene lost 1 base and the J gene lost 9 bases, with 7 bases spanning the gap. This CDR3 reads CASSIVQSEQFF. CDR3 in DNA: TGTGCCAGTAGTATAGTACAAAGTGAGCAGTTCTTC.

This chain connects TRBV27 to TRBJ1-5, with 9 positions matching TRBD1. Per germline, CDR1 MNHEY and CDR2 SMNVEV (reference sequence). J gave up 0 bases and V 5 bases, and 8 bases lay outside the gene matches. The CDR3 contains 17 residues. The CDR3 sequence: CASSPLRTGDSNQPQHF. DNA of the CDR3: TGTGCCAGCAGTCCCCTCCGGACAGGGGATAGCAATCAGCCCCAGCATTTT.

V is TRBV6-5 and J is TRBJ1-2; tentative D call: TRBD1 (6 bases). Trimming took 6 bases from V and 4 from J, leaving 15 bases between them. The germline gives CDR1 MNHEY, CDR2 SVGAGI. CDR3 length: 14 amino acids. The CDR3 region is CASRQPTGSYGYTF. The CDR3 bases are TGTGCCAGCAGGCAGCCAACAGGGTCCTATGGCTACACCTTC.

This clone has only one observation. The chain is built from TRBV7-2 and TRBJ2-7; 11 bases align to TRBD2. CDR1 and CDR2 from the germline V gene are SGHTA and FQGNSA. Trimming at V came to 3 bases and at J to 6 bases, leaving 4 bases not matched to a gene. There are 14 residues in the CDR3. CDR3 amino acids: CASSLMGLAVEQYF. The CDR3 DNA is TGTGCCAGCAGCTTGATGGGACTAGCGGTCGAGCAGTACTTC. The whole variable domain, remainder taken from reference TRBV7-2 and TRBJ2-7, is GAGVSQSPSNKVTEKGKDVELRCDPISGHTALYWYRQSLGQGLEFLIYFQGNSAPDKSGLPSDRFSAERTGGSVSTLTIQRTQQEDSAVYLCASSLMGLAVEQYFGPGTRLTVT.

The chain links TRBV10-3 to TRBJ1-3; D remains ambiguous. The CDR3 is made up of 13 amino acids. CDR1 and CDR2 (germline): ENHRY, SYGVKD. The V end was cut by 7 bases, the J end by 4 bases, with 11 bases between. CDR3 DNA sequence: TGTGCCATCAAAACAGCGGCGGGAAACACCATATATTTT. It encodes CAIKTAAGNTIYF.

The chain has TRBV23-1 and TRBJ2-2; no clear D. TRBV23-1 is flagged as an ORF with uncertain function. CDR3 length: 17 amino acids. Trimming pared 2 bases from V and 0 bases from J, leaving 13 bases between. CDR3 sequence: CASSQGSVRSNTGELFF. The CDR3 bases are TGCGCCAGCAGTCAAGGCAGTGTACGCTCGAACACCGGGGAGCTGTTTTTT.

This clone was seen once. The chain joins TRBV9 to TRBJ1-4; D is uncertain. Per the germline V gene, CDR1 is SGDLS and CDR2 is YYNGEE. The CDR3 sequence is 15 residues long. The V gene lost 4 bases and the J gene lost 4 bases, with 14 bases spanning the gap. The CDR3 nucleotides read TGTGCCAGCAGCCCCCCGCCGGCGGATAATGAAAAACTGTTTTTT. It is translated as CASSPPPADNEKLFF. Together with reference TRBV9 and TRBJ1-4, the CDR3 gives the full variable domain: DSGVTQTPKHLITATGQRVTLRCSPRSGDLSVYWYQQSLDQGLQFLIQYYNGEERAKGNILERFSAQQFPDLHSELNLSSLELGDSALYFCASSPPPADNEKLFFGSGTQLSVL.

This clone appeared a single time. The chain carries TRBV6-1 and TRBJ2-7; maybe TRBD1 (5 bases). Trimming removed 0 bases from V and 0 bases from J, with 9 bases in between. Germline V lookup: CDR1 MNHNS, CDR2 SASEGT. CDR3 size: 15 residues. The CDR3 bases are TGTGCCAGCAGTGAAGCTTGGGGCCTCTCCTACGAGCAGTACTTC. Translating it yields CASSEAWGLSYEQYF.

The CDR3 coding sequence is TGCAGCGTTGCGGGATACTCGACCATAAACAATGAGCAGTTCTTC. Translating gives CSVAGYSTINNEQFF. The V and J genes are TRBV29-1 and TRBJ2-1, with D tentatively TRBD2 (5 bases). Germline CDR1 and CDR2: SQVTM and ANQGSEA. Trimming took off 4 bases at V and 5 bases at J, with 18 bases between the two ends. The CDR3 is made up of 15 amino acids.

The V gene is TRBV19, the J gene TRBJ1-2, with 7 bases that match TRBD1. V was clipped by 4 bases and J by 3 bases; unmatched bases: 8. Germline V gene data show CDR1 as LNHDA and CDR2 as SQIVND (reference sequence). The CDR3 spans 15 residues. The CDR3 protein is CASSTRVGGDYGYTF. CDR3 nucleotide sequence: TGTGCCAGTAGTACAAGGGTAGGGGGCGACTATGGCTACACCTTC.

The rearrangement joins TRBV9 to TRBJ2-1, with 8 positions matching TRBD1. The germline V gene has CDR1 SGDLS and CDR2 YYNGEE. V lost 2 bases, J lost 7 bases, and 8 bases stayed unmatched. The CDR3 sequence is 15 residues long. CDR3 sequence (DNA): TGTGCCAGCAGCGTGGGACAGGCCCATCGGAATGAGCAGTTCTTC. This codes for CASSVGQAHRNEQFF.

This clone was seen a handful of times. The CDR3 loop reads CASSRDRTTYEQYF. In nucleotides, the CDR3 is TGTGCCAGCAGTAGGGACAGGACAACCTACGAGCAGTACTTC. V is TRBV6-5 and J is TRBJ2-7; the match to TRBD1 covers 8 bases. The CDR3 length is 14 residues. V gave up 5 bases and J gave up 2 bases; unmatched junction bases: 5. Germline CDR1 MNHEY, CDR2 SVGAGI.

The chain is built from TRBV9 and TRBJ1-3; D not certain. Germline V gives CDR1 SGDLS, CDR2 YYNGEE. This CDR3 is built from 17 residues. The V end lost 0 bases, the J end lost 0 bases, and 13 bases lay between the germline ends. CDR3 nucleotides: TGTGCCAGCAGCGTAGGATACAGCCCCTACTCTGGAAACACCATATATTTT. Amino acid sequence: CASSVGYSPYSGNTIYF.

This rearrangement joins TRBV7-9 to TRBJ2-3; 7 bases map to TRBD1. The CDR3 is made up of 15 amino acids. After removal of 8 bases from V and 4 bases from J, the junction contained 12 bases not matched to a gene. The germline CDR1 and CDR2 sequences are SEHNR and FQNEAQ (reference sequence). The chain's CDR3 is CASLFPRGGSDTQYF. In nucleotides, the CDR3 is TGTGCCAGCCTATTCCCCCGAGGGGGCTCAGATACGCAGTATTTT.

The rearrangement uses TRBV7-2 and TRBJ1-2; 7 bases match TRBD1. The CDR3 is made up of 14 amino acids. The germline CDR1 and CDR2 sequences are SGHTA and FQGNSA. After removal of 6 bases from V and 3 bases from J, the junction contained 7 bases not matched to a gene. This CDR3 is CASSHQTGHYGYTF. The CDR3, as DNA: TGTGCCAGCAGTCATCAGACAGGGCACTATGGCTACACCTTC. The whole variable domain, filled in from reference TRBV7-2 and TRBJ1-2, reads GAGVSQSPSNKVTEKGKDVELRCDPISGHTALYWYRQSLGQGLEFLIYFQGNSAPDKSGLPSDRFSAERTGGSVSTLTIQRTQQEDSAVYLCASSHQTGHYGYTFGSGTRLTVV.

The V gene is TRBV11-2, the J gene TRBJ2-7; no definite D call. V gave up 0 bases and J gave up 3 bases, with 9 bases separating them. The germline CDR1 and CDR2 sequences are SGHAT and FQNNGV. This CDR3 is 14 amino acids long. The chain's CDR3 is CASSLDPPGYEQYF. CDR3 DNA sequence: TGTGCCAGCAGCTTAGATCCCCCAGGCTACGAGCAGTACTTC.

The J gene is TRBJ1-1, the V gene TRBV27, with 7 bases fitting TRBD1. Germline loops: CDR1 MNHEY, CDR2 SMNVEV (reference sequence). The V and J ends lost 6 bases and 1 base, in that order; junction bases with no gene match: 2. CDR3 length: 13 amino acids. CDR3 sequence (DNA): TGTGCCAGCAGCCGGACAGGGAACACTGAAGCTTTCTTT. Its translation is CASSRTGNTEAFF.

Only a few counts were recorded for this clone. The chain has TRBV5-4 and TRBJ2-7, with TRBD2 matching over 11 bases. Per the germline V gene, CDR1 is SGHNT and CDR2 is YYREEE (reference sequence). The CDR3 loop spans 15 amino acids. With 4 bases clipped from V and 6 bases from J, the junction kept 9 bases outside the gene matches. This CDR3 reads CASSPNLAGGGEQYF. As DNA, the CDR3 is TGTGCCAGCAGCCCAAACTTAGCGGGAGGGGGCGAGCAGTACTTC.

The chain has TRBV19 and TRBJ2-5, with D perhaps TRBD1 (6 bases). The J call is doubtful: the DNA matches TRBJ2-7 better. The CDR3 contains 13 residues. Germline CDR1 is LNHDA and CDR2 is SQIVND (reference sequence). CDR3 nucleotides: TGTGCCAGTGGCCGGGACACCACCTACGAGCAGTACTTC. The encoded protein is CASGRDTTYEQYF.

The chain joins TRBV30 to TRBJ2-7; perhaps TRBD1 as D (5 bases). V lost 0 bases and J 3 bases, leaving 9 bases between the germline ends. This CDR3 spans 13 amino acids. From germline, CDR1 is GTSNPN and CDR2 SVGIG (reference sequence). CDR3 region: CAWSVRTFYEQYF. Here the CDR3 DNA reads TGTGCCTGGAGTGTAAGGACATTCTACGAGCAGTACTTC.

This clone was counted a few times. The gene calls are TRBV4-1 and TRBJ2-3; 9 bases are shared with TRBD2. The CDR3 spans 18 residues. CDR1 and CDR2 (germline): MGHRA, YSYEKL. The V and J ends lost 3 bases and 2 bases, in that order; junction bases with no gene match: 12. The CDR3 coding sequence is TGCGCCAGCAGCCAGATTGTCGGACTAGCGTTATTCACAGATACGCAGTATTTT. As protein: CASSQIVGLALFTDTQYF.